The next 17 T cell receptor beta chains were all read from a single sample in a study of T cell responses to AZD1222 COVID-19 vaccine. Clones were read by immunoSEQ multiplex PCR, and TCRdb kept only the in-frame ones, dropping some. This table holds just under 100,000 clones, about 88% found once. Sequencing used peripheral blood, obtained on day 0 of AZD1222 vaccination. Source of these receptors: an adult in good health.

The rearrangement joins TRBV7-2 to TRBJ1-5, with D possibly matching TRBD1 (6 bases). CDR3 length: 13 amino acids. Trimming removed 5 bases at V and 4 bases at J, with 9 bases between. In germline, CDR1 is SGHTA, CDR2 FQGNSA. In DNA, the CDR3 is TGTGCCAGCAGCCCAGACAGGAATCAGCCCCAGCATTTT. This sequence encodes CASSPDRNQPQHF.

The chain couples TRBV4-3 to TRBJ1-2; 9 bases are a match to TRBD1. The J segment lost 2 bases and the V segment lost 3 bases, leaving 4 bases of the junction unmatched. The CDR3 has 15 residues. Germline V gene data show CDR1 as LGHNA and CDR2 as YSLEER. CDR3 protein: CASSQLGTGNYGYTF. DNA of the CDR3: TGCGCCAGCAGCCAGCTGGGGACAGGGAACTATGGCTACACCTTC.

The chain joins TRBV19 to TRBJ1-3; TRBD1 aligns across 7 bases. Germline lookup yields CDR1 LNHDA and CDR2 SQIVND (reference sequence). After removal of 4 bases from V and 0 bases from J, the junction contained 3 bases not matched to a gene. The CDR3 length is 15 residues. CDR3 residues: CASSSRTGSGNTIYF. The CDR3, as DNA: TGTGCCAGTAGTAGCCGGACAGGCTCTGGAAACACCATATATTTT.

The rearrangement uses TRBV7-2 and TRBJ2-1, with 7 bases fitting TRBD2. Trimming removed 4 bases from V and 5 bases from J; junction bases left unmatched: 8. The germline V gene has CDR1 SGHTA and CDR2 FQGNSA. The CDR3 contains 15 residues. The CDR3 region has the DNA TGTGCCAGCAGCTCCTCAGGGACTAATAACAATGAGCAGTTCTTC. Its protein product is CASSSSGTNNNEQFF.

Written as DNA, the CDR3 is TGTGCCACCAGTGATCCCTCCTACAATGAGCAGTTCTTC. This sequence encodes CATSDPSYNEQFF. The chain links TRBV24-1 to TRBJ2-1; D not resolved. With 3 bases removed from V and 0 bases from J, the gap between germline ends came to 2 bases. Germline loops: CDR1 KGHDR, CDR2 SFDVKD. The CDR3 totals 13 residues.

This clone was observed once. The CDR3 reads CASRTSSGELFF. CDR3 bases: TGTGCCAGCCGGACCTCCTCCGGGGAGCTGTTTTTT. The V gene is TRBV27, the J gene TRBJ2-2; D gene unclear. Per germline, CDR1 MNHEY and CDR2 SMNVEV (reference sequence). CDR3 size: 12 residues. The germline V and J ends were trimmed by 8 bases and 6 bases, with 10 bases remaining between them.

J is TRBJ1-6 and V is TRBV6-1; the D is unclear. Germline loops: CDR1 MNHNS, CDR2 SASEGT. V shed 2 bases and J shed 10 bases, with 15 bases lying between them. The CDR3 spans 15 residues. The DNA of the CDR3 is TGTGCCAGCAGTGAAACGAGGGTCTGGAGGTCACCCCTCCACTTT. It codes for CASSETRVWRSPLHF.

On this clone itself: This sample includes further DNA sequences coding for the same CDR3. The rearrangement joins TRBV10-1 to TRBJ2-1; D might be TRBD1 (5 bases). V gave up 0 bases and J gave up 6 bases, with 6 bases separating them. Germline V lookup: CDR1 WNHNN, CDR2 SYGVQD (reference sequence). There are 13 residues in the CDR3. CDR3 DNA sequence: TGCGCCAGCAGTGAGTCGGGGCGCAATGAGCAGTTCTTC. Its translation: CASSESGRNEQFF.

The V and J genes are TRBV18 and TRBJ2-5; unclear D gene. Between the trimmed V and J ends, which lost 0 bases and 2 bases, there was a span of 7 bases. This CDR3 has 14 residues. The germline V gene has CDR1 KGHSH and CDR2 LQKENI. CDR3 loop: CASSPPGTQETQYF. The CDR3 DNA reads as TGTGCCAGCTCACCACCTGGAACGCAAGAGACCCAGTACTTC.

This rearrangement joins TRBV7-2 to TRBJ2-1; TRBD2 matches 15 bases. Trimming took 5 bases from V and 8 from J; bases not matched to a gene: 7. CDR3 length: 16 residues. CDR1 and CDR2 from the germline V gene are SGHTA and FQGNSA. The CDR3 region has the DNA TGTGCCAGCAGCAGGACTAGCGGGGGGGCTCTGGATGAGCAGTTCTTC. This gives the protein CASSRTSGGALDEQFF.

This clone has a handful of counts. The rearrangement links TRBV7-9 to TRBJ1-1; the D gene is possibly TRBD1 (6 bases). The germline V and J ends were trimmed by 5 bases and 3 bases, with 16 bases remaining between them. Germline assignment: CDR1 SEHNR and CDR2 FQNEAQ (reference sequence). This CDR3 is built from 15 residues. The CDR3 here is CASSPPRQVHTEAFF. CDR3 sequence (DNA): TGTGCCAGCAGCCCTCCGAGACAGGTCCACACTGAAGCTTTCTTT.

Written as DNA, the CDR3 is TGTGCCAGCAGCGGGGTTTGGGGGGCGGAAGCTTTCTTT. Translating gives CASSGVWGAEAFF. This chain joins TRBV14 and TRBJ1-1; the D gene is possibly TRBD1 (6 bases). Trimming removed 5 bases at V and 8 bases at J, with 15 bases between. Germline V gene lookup returns CDR1 SGHDN and CDR2 FVKESK. The CDR3 is 13 amino acids. The full variable domain, rest sourced from reference TRBV14 and TRBJ1-1, is EAGVTQFPSHSVIEKGQTVTLRCDPISGHDNLYWYRRVMGKEIKFLLHFVKESKQDESGMPNNRFLAERTGGTYSTLKVQPAELEDSGVYFCASSGVWGAEAFFGQGTRLTVV.

The CDR3 loop reads CASSFKFGRDGYTF. The CDR3 DNA reads as TGTGCCAGCAGTTTTAAGTTCGGCCGGGACGGCTACACCTTC. This chain links TRBV6-2 or TRBV6-3 with TRBJ1-2; weak D call: TRBD1 (5 bases). The length of the CDR3 is 14 residues. V gave up 4 bases and J gave up 8 bases, with 17 bases separating them. CDR1 is MNHEY, CDR2 SVGEGT, per germline.

The chain has TRBV7-8 and TRBJ2-1; 7 nucleotides line up with TRBD2. In germline, CDR1 is SGHVS, CDR2 FQNEAQ. The junction had 16 bases not matched to a gene; V was cut back by 4 bases and J by 4 bases. CDR3 length equals 18 residues. Written as DNA, the CDR3 is TGTGCCAGCAGCTCCCCCCCCGAGGCAGCGGGGTTATACAATGAGCAGTTCTTC. Translated, it gives CASSSPPEAAGLYNEQFF.

This chain links TRBV6-5 with TRBJ2-1; D not certain. This CDR3 has 16 amino acids. V was clipped by 2 bases and J by 0 bases, with 11 bases between them. Germline V gene data show CDR1 as MNHEY and CDR2 as SVGAGI. CDR3 in amino acids: CASSYTTSSSYNEQFF. The CDR3 DNA is TGTGCCAGCAGTTACACCACTTCGAGCTCCTACAATGAGCAGTTCTTC.

V usage is TRBV7-9 and J usage is TRBJ1-6, with D possibly matching TRBD1 (6 bases). CDR1 is SEHNR, CDR2 FQNEAQ, per germline (reference sequence). CDR3 length: 15 residues. Trimming took off 5 bases at V and 1 base at J, with 9 bases between the two ends. CDR3 protein: CASSLGGSYNSPLHF. Written as DNA, the CDR3 is TGTGCCAGCAGCCTAGGGGGGTCCTATAATTCACCCCTCCACTTT.

J is TRBJ1-2 and V is TRBV27; tentatively, D is TRBD1 (5 bases). There are 14 residues in the CDR3. Germline lookup yields CDR1 MNHEY and CDR2 SMNVEV (reference sequence). Trimming removed 2 bases from V and 7 bases from J, with 14 bases in between. Written as DNA, the CDR3 is TGTGCCAGCAGTTTAGGGGGAACGGGATTTGGCTACACCTTC. This codes for CASSLGGTGFGYTF.